These T cell receptor beta chains were read from a single sample in a study of Graves' ophthalmopathy and Graves' hyperthyroidism. TCRdb reprocessed the multiplex PCR reads with MiXCR, giving one entry per CDR3 protein. The sample has over a million distinct CDR3 sequences, 36% seen once; the top ten hold around 10%. The material sequenced was peripheral blood or thyroid tissue (not recorded which). All receptors come from an adult man with Graves' hyperthyroidism. The CDR3 runs from the conserved cysteine through the conserved F or W. The D gene is left open where the match is weak. Clone size is not always given. Where it is, it says once, few, many or a class for expanded clones.

J	V	D	size	DNA	CDR3
TRBJ2-7	TRBV7-9	-	many	TGTGCCAGCAGCTCCCAAGCAGGGGTTACCGAGCAGTACTTC	CASSSQAGVTEQYF
TRBJ2-7	TRBV6-6	-	many	TGTGCCAGCAGTCCTAAGTCCTACGAGCAGTACTTC	CASSPKSYEQYF
TRBJ1-1	TRBV7-2	-	many	TGTGCCAGCAGCGGAGGGAGGGTGAACACTGAAGCTTTCTTT	CASSGGRVNTEAFF
TRBJ1-3	TRBV4-3	-	few	TGCGCCAGCAGCCAAGATCTGATGGTAGCCTACTCTGGAAACACCATATATTTT	CASSQDLMVAYSGNTIYF
TRBJ2-5	TRBV14	-	many	TGTGCCAGCAGCCAAGACGTCTTTTATGAGACCCAGTACTTC	CASSQDVFYETQYF
TRBJ2-2	TRBV7-9	-	many	TGTGCCAGCAGCTGGGTTCAGAAAACCGGGGAGCTGTTTTTT	CASSWVQKTGELFF
TRBJ2-6	TRBV10-3	-	-	TGTGCCAGCAGTTTCCATCGTTCTGGGGCCAACGTCCTGACTTTC	CASSFHRSGANVLTF
TRBJ2-2	TRBV20-1	TRBD2	-	TGCAGTGCTAGGCTAGCGGGTCACAACACCGGGGAGCTGTTTTTT	CSARLAGHNTGELFF
TRBJ1-1	TRBV28	-	-	TGTGCCAGCAGTTCCTACTCTTTGAACACTGAAGCTTTCTTT	CASSSYSLNTEAFF
TRBJ1-1	TRBV5-6	-	-	TGTGCCAGCAGGTGGGGGGAGAACACTGAAGCTTTCTTT	CASRWGENTEAFF
TRBJ2-7	TRBV6-2/TRBV6-3	TRBD1	few	TGTGCCAGCAGTTTTGGACAGGGAACGGTAGGCGAGCAGTACTTC	CASSFGQGTVGEQYF
TRBJ2-5	TRBV10-3	-	-	TGTGCCATCACTGGGGCGGAGACCCAGTACTTC	CAITGAETQYF
TRBJ2-7	TRBV29-1	-	many	TGCAGCGTTGTGACCAGGGGGGACGAGCAGTACTTC	CSVVTRGDEQYF
TRBJ1-3	TRBV12-3/TRBV12-4	-	few	TGTGCCAGCAGTGAGGGCCAGAAGTATGGAAACACCATATATTTT	CASSEGQKYGNTIYF
TRBJ1-1	TRBV29-1	-	-	TGCAGCGTTGGGCGGACCGCGCCTCGCACTGAAGCTTTCTTT	CSVGRTAPRTEAFF
TRBJ1-1	TRBV4-1	-	many	TGCGCCAGCAGCCAAGACCCGGGGGACACTGAAGCTTTCTTT	CASSQDPGDTEAFF
TRBJ2-7	TRBV6-6	TRBD1	few	TGTGCCAGCAGTTTAATGACAGGGATACAGCTCTCCGAGCAGTACTTC	CASSLMTGIQLSEQYF
TRBJ1-2	TRBV15	-	-	TGTGCCACCAGCGAGGCGGGTGGGGTCCTCTATGGCTACACCTTC	CATSEAGGVLYGYTF
TRBJ1-4	TRBV19	-	many	TGTGCCGCATCTCAATGGACCGACAATGAAAAACTGTTTTTT	CAASQWTDNEKLFF
TRBJ1-4	TRBV7-8	-	many	TGTGCCAGCAGCTTAGGGCGGGAAAAACTGTTTTTT	CASSLGREKLFF
TRBJ2-3	TRBV29-1	-	many	TGCAGCGTTCCCGGACAGTTGATGGATACGCAGTATTTT	CSVPGQLMDTQYF
TRBJ2-2	TRBV7-9	TRBD1	-	TGTGCCAGCAAACAGGGGGCCTCTGGGATGATTCTACGGGAGCTGTTTTTT	CASKQGASGMILRELFF